This T cell receptor beta chain originates from a study of blood T cell repertoires in COVID-19. Whole-study context: COVID-19 samples collected from the United States, Italy and Spain covered acute and convalescent phases.

Authors' methods: Estimation of nucleated cell counts was performed using reference gene primer amplification. Here immunoSEQ multiplex PCR was the method, and the copy in TCRdb shows in-frame clones only, minus some. D and trimming were read from the DNA, whereas the V and J calls and clone size are those reported in that table. The repertoire holds over 90,000 clones, with roughly 78% as singletons. There are 13 residues in the CDR3. Trimming pared 3 bases from V and 1 base from J, leaving 6 bases between. The germline V gene has CDR1 SGHNT and CDR2 YENEEA. In this sample, this clone turned up once.

This sequence was found in a middle-aged man with active or convalescent COVID-19. This sequence joins TRBV11-3 and TRBJ1-1, with no clear D. The sample consisted of peripheral blood. The CDR3 sequence: CASSFFGNTEAFF. The CDR3 DNA reads TGTGCCAGCAGCTTCTTCGGGAACACTGAAGCTTTCTTT.